Below, 26 T cell receptor beta chains from the same sample are listed, as sequenced in a study of shared clonotypes between healthy human individuals. Data came from immunoSEQ multiplex PCR; TCRdb stores just in-frame clones and leaves some out. Of 2 million to 2.5 million clones listed, 85% to 95% are singletons. Input material: naive CD4+ T cells sorted from blood. Stated subset: CD45RA+ positively selected. The receptors shown here come from a man younger than 30 in good health.

The chain carries TRBV10-3 and TRBJ2-7, with a tentative D call TRBD1 (7 bases). This CDR3 comprises 15 residues. Between the trimmed V and J ends, which lost 6 bases and 1 base, there was a span of 16 bases. Germline V gene lookup returns CDR1 ENHRY and CDR2 SYGVKD. CDR3 nucleotides: TGTGCCATCAGCGGCGGGACAGTTCCTTCCTACGAGCAGTACTTC. It translates to CAISGGTVPSYEQYF.

The chain employs TRBV10-3 and TRBJ2-5; TRBD1 aligns across 8 bases. Germline V gene sequence: CDR1 ENHRY, CDR2 SYGVKD. There are 12 residues in the CDR3. The V gene end was trimmed by 10 bases and the J gene end by 5 bases; junction bases not matched to a gene: 6. DNA for the CDR3: TGTGCCACCCAGGGGGCGAGGGAGACCCAGTACTTC. It yields the protein CATQGARETQYF.

Here the CDR3 DNA reads TGTGCCAGTAAGAACTCGCGGGGACCTTCCTACAATGAGCAGTTCTTC. Encoded protein: CASKNSRGPSYNEQFF. This rearrangement joins TRBV19 to TRBJ2-1; D is possibly TRBD2 (6 bases). The CDR3 length is 16 residues. Trimming shortened V by 7 bases and J by 1 base, and 17 bases separated the two germline ends. CDR1 and CDR2 (germline): LNHDA, SQIVND (reference sequence).

CDR3 sequence: CAISRPPGTENEQFF. CDR3 sequence (DNA): TGTGCCATCAGCCGCCCCCCTGGGACGGAGAATGAGCAGTTCTTC. The chain employs TRBV10-3 and TRBJ2-1; D is possibly TRBD1 or TRBD2 (5 bases each). V was trimmed by 6 bases and J by 7 bases, leaving 19 bases between them. CDR1 ENHRY and CDR2 SYGVKD come from the germline V gene. The CDR3 extends over 15 amino acids.

The chain carries TRBV7-8 and TRBJ2-4; unclear D gene. Germline CDR1 SGHVS, CDR2 FQNEAQ. Trimming took 7 bases from V and 0 from J, leaving 10 bases between them. CDR3 length: 14 residues. The CDR3, as DNA: TGTGCCAGCACCGCCGACGGAGCCAAAAACATTCAGTACTTC. As protein: CASTADGAKNIQYF. Using reference TRBV7-8 and TRBJ2-4 for the parts outside the CDR3, the full variable domain is GAGVSQSPRYKVAKRGQDVALRCDPISGHVSLFWYQQALGQGPEFLTYFQNEAQLDKSGLPSDRFFAERPEGSVSTLKIQRTQQEDSAVYLCASTADGAKNIQYFGAGTRLSVL.

V gene TRBV5-1 combines with J gene TRBJ2-1; 10 nucleotides align to TRBD2. V gave up 2 bases and J gave up 11 bases; unmatched junction bases: 7. The CDR3 is 14 residues long. CDR1 is SGHRS, CDR2 YFSETQ, per germline. The CDR3 spells CASSFKREGLQQFF. CDR3 DNA: TGCGCCAGCAGCTTCAAGCGGGAGGGCCTTCAGCAGTTCTTC.

The chain combines TRBV7-9 with TRBJ2-5, with D unclear. The CDR3 totals 15 residues. The germline gives CDR1 SEHNR, CDR2 FQNEAQ (reference sequence). V was shortened by 4 bases and J by 4 bases, with 16 bases between the two germline ends. The CDR3 region is CASSSFLGGRETQYF. Here the CDR3 DNA reads TGTGCCAGCAGCTCGTTCCTAGGCGGTAGAGAGACCCAGTACTTC.

The chain couples TRBV4-1 to TRBJ1-6; D is undetermined. This CDR3 region has 18 residues. V lost 1 base to trimming and J lost 8 bases, with 21 bases between them. Per germline, CDR1 MGHRA and CDR2 YSYEKL. The CDR3 coding sequence is TGCGCCAGCAGCCAAGTGCCCCCCCATATAGGGATCTATTCACCCCTCCACTTT. It is translated as CASSQVPPHIGIYSPLHF.

J is TRBJ2-1 and V is TRBV7-9; the match to TRBD1 covers 11 bases. The CDR3 has 15 amino acids. The V and J ends lost 5 bases and 6 bases, in that order; junction bases with no gene match: 6. Looked up from germline, CDR1 is SEHNR and CDR2 is FQNEAQ (reference sequence). CDR3 bases: TGTGCCAGCAGCGCCCGGGACAGGGGGTTCAATGAGCAGTTCTTC. It yields the protein CASSARDRGFNEQFF.

This clone was counted once. CDR3: CASSLNAGTTYEQYF. The DNA of the CDR3 is TGTGCCAGCAGCTTAAATGCGGGTACCACCTACGAGCAGTACTTC. This rearrangement joins TRBV11-2 to TRBJ2-7, with D tentatively TRBD2 (5 bases). The V and J ends lost 2 bases and 2 bases respectively, with 13 bases between them. This CDR3 comprises 15 residues. Germline CDR1 is SGHAT and CDR2 is FQNNGV.

The J gene is TRBJ2-2, the V gene TRBV10-3; 7 nucleotides agree with TRBD2. V shed 3 bases and J 7 bases; nucleotides not matched to a gene: 11. Germline-derived CDR1 and CDR2 are ENHRY and SYGVKD. This CDR3 has 16 residues. For the CDR3, the DNA is TGTGCCATCAGTGATGGCCCTAGCGGTAGGGGCGGGGAGCTGTTTTTT. Translated, it gives CAISDGPSGRGGELFF.

V usage is TRBV6-5 and J usage is TRBJ2-3; D is uncertain. The V end was cut by 7 bases, the J end by 5 bases, with 7 bases between. CDR3 size: 11 residues. Germline assignment: CDR1 MNHEY and CDR2 SVGAGI. DNA of the CDR3: TGTGCCAGCACGAAGGGAGATACGCAGTATTTT. Protein sequence: CASTKGDTQYF.

V is TRBV4-3 and J is TRBJ2-3, with 13 bases that match TRBD2. The CDR3 covers 22 residues. The junction had 19 bases not matched to a gene; V was cut back by 4 bases and J by 0 bases. Germline assignment: CDR1 LGHNA and CDR2 YSLEER. For the CDR3, the DNA is TGCGCCAGCAGCCGCACACTATTGGGTCGGACTAGCGGGGGAACTAGCACAGATACGCAGTATTTT. Its protein product is CASSRTLLGRTSGGTSTDTQYF.

The sample holds one count of this clone. Here the CDR3 reads CSVDLTGSTEAFF. The CDR3, as DNA: TGCAGCGTCGACCTGACAGGGAGCACTGAAGCTTTCTTT. The chain recombines TRBV29-1 with TRBJ1-1, with 7 positions matching TRBD1. Germline-derived CDR1 and CDR2 are SQVTM and ANQGSEA. V lost 6 bases and J lost 4; bases outside the gene matches: 8. There are 13 residues in the CDR3.

In its sample, this clone was seen once. The rearrangement joins TRBV6-5 to TRBJ1-2, with D perhaps TRBD1 (5 bases). The V gene lost 5 bases and the J gene lost 3 bases, with 7 bases spanning the gap. The CDR3 totals 12 residues. CDR1 and CDR2 from the germline V gene are MNHEY and SVGAGI. The CDR3 loop reads CASSPGYYGYTF. The CDR3 DNA is TGTGCCAGCAGTCCAGGGTACTATGGCTACACCTTC.

The chain is built from TRBV11-2 and TRBJ2-3; D call uncertain. The ends were cut back, 0 bases at V and 1 base at J, with 11 bases in the middle. CDR3 length: 16 amino acids. CDR1 is SGHAT, CDR2 FQNNGV, per germline. CDR3 sequence: CASSLDIAGGTDTQYF. The DNA for the CDR3 is TGTGCCAGCAGCTTAGATATAGCAGGAGGCACAGATACGCAGTATTTT.

Comments on this clone: Other DNA sequences in the same sample also yield this CDR3. The V and J genes are TRBV7-2 and TRBJ2-1; 7 nucleotides align to TRBD2. V shed 0 bases, J shed 6 bases, and the junction held 5 bases outside the gene matches. Germline CDR1 and CDR2: SGHTA and FQGNSA. CDR3 size: 15 residues. The CDR3 region has the DNA TGTGCCAGCAGCTTAGCGGGAGGGCCCTTCAATGAGCAGTTCTTC. The encoded protein is CASSLAGGPFNEQFF.

This chain uses TRBV9 with TRBJ1-3, with TRBD1 matching over 7 bases. The CDR3 covers 16 residues. Germline values: CDR1 SGDLS, CDR2 YYNGEE. V lost 0 bases and J lost 0; bases outside the gene matches: 3. DNA of the CDR3: TGTGCCAGCAGCGTAGAGCCAGGGGGCTCTGGAAACACCATATATTTT. Its protein is CASSVEPGGSGNTIYF.

This clone was counted a few times. The chain links TRBV6-1 to TRBJ1-1; D is uncertain. This CDR3 region has 12 residues. Germline-derived CDR1 and CDR2 are MNHNS and SASEGT. Trimming removed 1 base from V and 11 bases from J, with 11 bases in between. The CDR3 DNA is TGTGCCAGCAGTGAAGGTGTCAGAACGGCTTTCTTT. It specifies CASSEGVRTAFF.

This clone was recorded a few times. V and J are TRBV9 and TRBJ2-3; TRBD2 matches 11 bases. J lost 0 bases, V lost 3 bases, and 9 bases had no gene match. The CDR3 consists of 18 residues. Germline V gives CDR1 SGDLS, CDR2 YYNGEE. CDR3 coding DNA: TGTGCCAGCAGCGCCTCGGTAGCGGGGGGGCCGAGCACAGATACGCAGTATTTT. This sequence encodes CASSASVAGGPSTDTQYF. The entire variable domain, with the rest obtained from reference TRBV9 and TRBJ2-3, is as follows: DSGVTQTPKHLITATGQRVTLRCSPRSGDLSVYWYQQSLDQGLQFLIQYYNGEERAKGNILERFSAQQFPDLHSELNLSSLELGDSALYFCASSASVAGGPSTDTQYFGPGTRLTVL.

This chain links TRBV5-6 with TRBJ1-5; 7 bases map to TRBD1. V trimming: 1 base; J trimming: 2 bases; junction bases outside the gene matches: 6. CDR1 SGHDT and CDR2 YYEEEE come from the germline V gene. This CDR3 has 16 amino acids. The chain's CDR3 is CASSLFQTGGNQPQHF. CDR3 bases: TGTGCCAGCAGCTTGTTCCAAACAGGGGGCAATCAGCCCCAGCATTTT.

The chain recombines TRBV2 with TRBJ1-2; no clear D gene. The CDR3 covers 13 residues. Trimming stripped 1 base from V and 6 bases from J, with 9 bases between. In germline, CDR1 is SNHLY, CDR2 FYNNEI. The CDR3 sequence: CASSEEVKDGYTF. DNA of the CDR3: TGTGCCAGCAGTGAAGAGGTCAAGGATGGCTACACCTTC.

The J gene is TRBJ1-1, the V gene TRBV11-1; D is possibly TRBD1 (6 bases). V gave up 4 bases and J gave up 0 bases, with 9 bases separating them. The CDR3 sequence is 14 residues long. Germline V lookup: CDR1 SGHAT, CDR2 FQDESV (reference sequence). CDR3 region: CASSSDRMNTEAFF. In DNA form, the CDR3 reads TGTGCCAGCAGCTCGGACAGAATGAACACTGAAGCTTTCTTT.

The chain carries TRBV6-6 and TRBJ1-5; TRBD1 is a possible D gene (5 bases). Germline V gives CDR1 MNHNY, CDR2 SVGAGI (reference sequence). CDR3 size: 15 residues. The ends were cut back, 4 bases at V and 0 bases at J, with 10 bases in the middle. CDR3 sequence: CASSWDGYSNQPQHF. CDR3 nucleotide sequence: TGTGCCAGCAGTTGGGACGGATATAGCAATCAGCCCCAGCATTTT.

The rearrangement links TRBV15 to TRBJ2-7, with D perhaps matching TRBD1 (5 bases). The CDR3 is 20 amino acids. CDR1 and CDR2 (germline): LNHNV, YYDKDF (reference sequence). Trimming took off 0 bases at V and 3 bases at J, with 27 bases between the two ends. The CDR3 DNA follows: TGTGCCACCAGCAGAGATCTTGTCCTGGGCAGGGTGAAAAAGCACTACGAGCAGTACTTC. This codes for CATSRDLVLGRVKKHYEQYF.

The DNA for the CDR3 is TGTGCTAGTGGCACTTTCACAGGGGTTGGGACCCAGTACTTC. Amino acid sequence: CASGTFTGVGTQYF. The chain combines TRBV12-5 with TRBJ2-5; 7 nucleotides line up with TRBD1. The germline V gene has CDR1 LGHNT and CDR2 FRNRAP. CDR3 length equals 14 residues. Losses at the gene ends were 6 bases for V and 7 bases for J; bases not matched to a gene: 11.